These 32 T cell receptor beta chains were sequenced from one sample in a study of T cell therapy after organ transplantation. Their specific antigens are unknown. The protocol was immunoSEQ multiplex PCR, while the TCRdb copy is restricted to in-frame clones and leaves out a portion. The table shows over 45,000 clones, with about 95% occurring only once. Sequencing used CD8+ T cells from blood, obtained before autologous CMV-specific T cell therapy. The source is a human patient who had received a solid organ transplant and had CMV disease.

CDR3 coding DNA: TGTGCCAGCATCCTAGCGGGAGGATTGGGGACCGGGGAGCTGTTTTTT. Translated: CASILAGGLGTGELFF. The chain couples TRBV7-2 to TRBJ2-2; 11 nucleotides line up with TRBD2. CDR3 length equals 16 residues. Looked up from germline, CDR1 is SGHTA and CDR2 is FQGNSA. V lost 7 bases to trimming and J lost 5 bases; unmatched junction nucleotides: 9.

The chain has TRBV27 and TRBJ1-4; D is ambiguous. Germline loops: CDR1 MNHEY, CDR2 SMNVEV (reference sequence). The CDR3 has 13 amino acids. The V and J ends lost 0 bases and 8 bases respectively, with 7 bases between them. CDR3 DNA sequence: TGTGCCAGCAGTTTATCCCCCGTAGAAAAACTGTTTTTT. This translates into CASSLSPVEKLFF.

The rearrangement uses TRBV25-1 and TRBJ1-1, with D unresolved. The CDR3 is made up of 11 amino acids. Trimming pared 3 bases from V and 10 bases from J, leaving 9 bases between. Germline CDR1 MGHDK, CDR2 SYGVNS. CDR3 sequence reads: CASSDSAAAFF. The DNA for the CDR3 is TGTGCCAGCAGTGACAGTGCCGCAGCTTTCTTT.

V gene TRBV6-5 combines with J gene TRBJ1-2, with TRBD1 matching 8 bases. V shed 7 bases and J 3 bases; nucleotides not matched to a gene: 7. Germline V gene lookup returns CDR1 MNHEY and CDR2 SVGAGI. The CDR3 consists of 14 residues. Here the CDR3 DNA reads TGTGCCAGCACCCCGACAGGGGAAGACTATGGCTACACCTTC. This codes for CASTPTGEDYGYTF.

This chain uses TRBV5-4 with TRBJ2-5; 7 bases match TRBD2. The DNA end is more similar to TRBJ2-7, so the J call may be wrong. CDR3 length: 13 amino acids. Germline V CDR1 and CDR2: SGHNT, YYREEE (reference sequence). The CDR3: CASSAGTTYEQYF. CDR3 in DNA: TGTGCCAGCAGCGCCGGGACTACATACGAGCAGTACTTC.

This clone was seen just once. CDR3 residues: CASSLDDRDLQRRETQYF. The CDR3 DNA reads as TGTGCCAGCAGCTTGGATGACAGGGATCTCCAAAGGAGGGAGACCCAGTACTTC. This chain links TRBV5-5 with TRBJ2-5, with 7 bases aligning to TRBD1. Germline values: CDR1 SGHKS, CDR2 YYEKEE (reference sequence). CDR3 length equals 18 residues. The V segment lost 0 bases and the J segment 5 bases; nucleotides outside the gene matches: 16.

The V call is TRBV27, the J call TRBJ2-7; 9 bases agree with TRBD2. Trimming took 5 bases from V and 4 from J; bases not matched to a gene: 9. Germline loops: CDR1 MNHEY, CDR2 SMNVEV (reference sequence). The CDR3 runs 15 residues. The CDR3 region has the DNA TGTGCCAGCAGTCCGATAGCGGGAGTAAGGTACGAGCAGTACTTC. This encodes CASSPIAGVRYEQYF.

This clone was seen only a few times. This chain links TRBV6-4 with TRBJ2-5; the D call may be TRBD1 or TRBD2 (5 bases each). Germline V gives CDR1 MRHNA, CDR2 SNTAGT. The V gene lost 5 bases and the J gene lost 3 bases, with 16 bases spanning the gap. The CDR3 runs to 15 residues. The CDR3 DNA reads TGTGCCAGCAGTCCCCGGGACGGTCCCGAAGAGACCCAGTACTTC. This codes for CASSPRDGPEETQYF.

The V call is TRBV15, the J call TRBJ2-5, with D uncertain. The CDR3 runs 16 residues. Germline CDR1 is LNHNV and CDR2 is YYDKDF (reference sequence). Trimming removed 0 bases from V and 1 base from J, with 12 bases in between. In DNA, the CDR3 is TGTGCCACCAGCAGAGATGTATTTGCAACCCAAGAGACCCAGTACTTC. This codes for CATSRDVFATQETQYF.

The chain recombines TRBV4-1 with TRBJ2-4; a weak D match, TRBD2 (5 bases). Deletions cut 1 base from V and 0 bases from J, with 16 bases between. Per the germline V gene, CDR1 is MGHRA and CDR2 is YSYEKL. This CDR3 spans 18 amino acids. CDR3 loop: CASSQGFDPGLAKNIQYF. The CDR3 nucleotides read TGCGCCAGCAGCCAAGGTTTCGATCCCGGACTAGCCAAAAACATTCAGTACTTC.

This clone was seen just once. The V call is TRBV5-1, the J call TRBJ2-2, with TRBD1 as a possible D gene (5 bases). Germline V gives CDR1 SGHRS, CDR2 YFSETQ. V shed 4 bases and J shed 1 base, with 14 bases lying between them. The CDR3 loop spans 16 amino acids. For the CDR3, the DNA is TGCGCCAGCAGCCTGACAGACCCTATGAACACCGGGGAGCTGTTTTTT. Protein: CASSLTDPMNTGELFF.

The V call is TRBV13, the J call TRBJ2-7; 8 nucleotides match TRBD1. V lost 5 bases to trimming and J lost 1 base; unmatched junction nucleotides: 10. Germline V lookup: CDR1 PRHDT, CDR2 FYEKMQ (reference sequence). The CDR3 consists of 16 residues. CDR3 region: CASSPEDRVESYEQYF. CDR3 in DNA: TGTGCCAGCAGCCCCGAGGACAGGGTTGAATCCTACGAGCAGTACTTC.

V usage is TRBV27 and J usage is TRBJ1-1; no firm D call. This CDR3 spans 15 amino acids. CDR1 is MNHEY and CDR2 is SMNVEV in the germline V gene (reference sequence). Deletions cut 3 bases from V and 3 bases from J, with 14 bases between. CDR3 nucleotide sequence: TGTGCCAGCAGTTTTTTAGGCGCGGGTTACACTGAAGCTTTCTTT. This sequence encodes CASSFLGAGYTEAFF.

The chain combines TRBV30 with TRBJ1-2; tentative D call: TRBD1 (5 bases). Germline V lookup: CDR1 GTSNPN, CDR2 SVGIG (reference sequence). The CDR3 sequence is 14 residues long. Trimming left V 1 base short and J 4 bases short, with 13 bases between. This CDR3 is CAWSGAGFIYGYTF. The CDR3 nucleotides are TGTGCCTGGAGTGGGGCAGGGTTTATCTATGGCTACACCTTC.

This chain links TRBV25-1 with TRBJ1-4; D gene unclear. This CDR3 spans 13 amino acids. Germline V lookup: CDR1 MGHDK, CDR2 SYGVNS. V was trimmed by 5 bases and J by 0 bases, leaving 4 bases between them. The CDR3 DNA follows: TGTGCCAGCAGTCCTGCAACTAATGAAAAACTGTTTTTT. Translating it yields CASSPATNEKLFF.

The genes are TRBV7-2 and TRBJ1-2; 7 positions agree with TRBD1. CDR1 is SGHTA and CDR2 is FQGNSA in the germline V gene. V shed 5 bases and J 1 base; nucleotides not matched to a gene: 7. This CDR3 contains 15 residues. CDR3 sequence: CASSPHGTVNYGYTF. DNA for the CDR3: TGTGCCAGCAGCCCCCATGGGACAGTTAACTATGGCTACACCTTC. Looking up the rest from reference TRBV7-2 and TRBJ1-2 gives the full variable domain: GAGVSQSPSNKVTEKGKDVELRCDPISGHTALYWYRQSLGQGLEFLIYFQGNSAPDKSGLPSDRFSAERTGGSVSTLTIQRTQQEDSAVYLCASSPHGTVNYGYTFGSGTRLTVV.

The chain is built from TRBV9 and TRBJ1-2; D remains unclear. Germline assignment: CDR1 SGDLS and CDR2 YYNGEE. Trimming stripped 3 bases from V and 5 bases from J, with 14 bases between. The length of the CDR3 is 14 residues. The CDR3 DNA reads TGTGCCAGCAGCGGAATGATCGGGAGGTATGGCTACACCTTC. Residues: CASSGMIGRYGYTF.

The chain employs TRBV6-5 and TRBJ2-7, with D hard to call. The V and J ends lost 0 bases and 3 bases respectively, with 9 bases between them. The CDR3 covers 14 residues. Germline V gives CDR1 MNHEY, CDR2 SVGAGI. DNA of the CDR3: TGTGCCAGCAGTTACTCGAGGAGAGTCTACGAGCAGTACTTC. Its protein is CASSYSRRVYEQYF.

The chain joins TRBV7-9 to TRBJ2-7; no clear D gene. The V and J ends lost 5 bases and 0 bases respectively, with 14 bases between them. Per germline, CDR1 SEHNR and CDR2 FQNEAQ (reference sequence). This CDR3 has 15 amino acids. The CDR3 loop reads CASSLGKDFSYEQYF. CDR3 sequence (DNA): TGTGCCAGCAGCCTAGGCAAAGACTTCTCCTACGAGCAGTACTTC.

The chain is built from TRBV25-1 and TRBJ2-3; no firm D call. Germline assignment: CDR1 MGHDK and CDR2 SYGVNS. Deletions cut 3 bases from V and 0 bases from J, with 7 bases between. The CDR3 consists of 14 residues. CDR3: CASSEADSTDTQYF. CDR3 DNA sequence: TGTGCCAGCAGTGAGGCTGACAGCACAGATACGCAGTATTTT.

The chain recombines TRBV6-4 with TRBJ2-1; 13 nucleotides line up with TRBD2. The CDR3 has 16 residues. Germline assignment: CDR1 MRHNA and CDR2 SNTAGT. V gave up 6 bases and J gave up 6 bases; unmatched junction bases: 8. CDR3 nucleotide sequence: TGTGCCAGCAGCGAACTAGCGGGGGGGCCGGGCAATGAGCAGTTCTTC. Encoded protein: CASSELAGGPGNEQFF.

This sequence joins TRBV12-5 and TRBJ2-7; 8 nucleotides align to TRBD2. In germline, CDR1 is LGHNT, CDR2 FRNRAP. This CDR3 spans 16 amino acids. J lost 0 bases, V lost 1 base, and 5 bases had no gene match. The CDR3 reads CASGLDPAGVSYEQYF. CDR3 nucleotide sequence: TGTGCTAGTGGTTTGGATCCAGCGGGAGTCTCCTACGAGCAGTACTTC.

The chain carries TRBV7-9 and TRBJ2-1; unclear D gene. Trimming took off 5 bases at V and 7 bases at J, with 12 bases between the two ends. The CDR3 loop spans 13 amino acids. CDR1 SEHNR and CDR2 FQNEAQ come from the germline V gene (reference sequence). The CDR3 DNA reads as TGTGCCAGCAGCCCTATTGAGGAAAATGAGCAGTTCTTC. This encodes CASSPIEENEQFF.

J is TRBJ1-1 and V is TRBV5-4; 11 positions agree with TRBD1. Germline V gives CDR1 SGHNT, CDR2 YYREEE (reference sequence). Losses at the gene ends were 3 bases for V and 4 bases for J; bases not matched to a gene: 2. This CDR3 is 14 amino acids long. The CDR3: CASSWGTGGTEAFF. The CDR3, as DNA: TGTGCCAGCAGCTGGGGGACAGGGGGCACTGAAGCTTTCTTT.

This clone was counted a few times. The chain has TRBV15 and TRBJ2-3; D gene ambiguous. CDR3 length equals 15 residues. CDR1 and CDR2 from the germline V gene are LNHNV and YYDKDF (reference sequence). V lost 4 bases, J lost 4 bases, and 15 bases lay in between. In DNA form, the CDR3 reads TGTGCCACCAGCAAGAAGCCGGACGGTCCAGATACGCAGTATTTT. Protein product: CATSKKPDGPDTQYF.

V usage is TRBV5-6 and J usage is TRBJ2-5; TRBD2 aligns across 7 bases. From germline, CDR1 is SGHDT and CDR2 YYEEEE. The CDR3 is 13 residues long. The J segment lost 5 bases and the V segment lost 0 bases, leaving 1 base of the junction unmatched. The CDR3 coding sequence is TGTGCCAGCAGCTTGGATAGCGGGGAGACCCAGTACTTC. Its protein is CASSLDSGETQYF.

V gene TRBV29-1 combines with J gene TRBJ2-5; TRBD1 matches 7 bases. The J call may be mistaken, given a closer DNA end match to TRBJ2-7. This CDR3 contains 12 residues. CDR1 and CDR2 (germline): SQVTM, ANQGSEA. The CDR3 sequence: CSVDVTGYEQYF. DNA of the CDR3: TGCAGCGTTGACGTGACAGGGTACGAGCAGTACTTC.

V usage is TRBV6-5 and J usage is TRBJ1-1; TRBD1 aligns across 7 bases. Per germline, CDR1 MNHEY and CDR2 SVGAGI. V shed 6 bases and J 7 bases; nucleotides not matched to a gene: 14. The CDR3 contains 15 residues. The CDR3 DNA sequence: TGTGCCAGCAGCCCGCAGGGGGGATTCGGTAATGAAGCTTTCTTT. Translated: CASSPQGGFGNEAFF.

V and J are TRBV27 and TRBJ2-7; the D gene is possibly TRBD1 (7 bases). Germline V gene data show CDR1 as MNHEY and CDR2 as SMNVEV (reference sequence). The CDR3 runs to 14 residues. V was clipped by 4 bases and J by 3 bases, with 13 bases between them. Here the CDR3 reads CASSYAGQNYEQYF. CDR3 sequence (DNA): TGTGCCAGCAGTTACGCGGGACAGAACTACGAGCAGTACTTC.

The chain has TRBV27 and TRBJ1-5, with no clear D. V lost 6 bases and J 10 bases, leaving 16 bases between the germline ends. CDR1 is MNHEY and CDR2 is SMNVEV in the germline V gene (reference sequence). CDR3 length: 13 residues. DNA of the CDR3: TGTGCCAGCAGCCCCGGCCCGGCGGAACCCCAGCATTTT. Amino acids: CASSPGPAEPQHF.

The chain couples TRBV6-5 to TRBJ2-3; D not resolved. The CDR3 totals 15 residues. Germline-derived CDR1 and CDR2 are MNHEY and SVGAGI. V lost 4 bases and J 0 bases, leaving 11 bases between the germline ends. This CDR3 is CASSLTMVSTDTQYF. CDR3 nucleotide sequence: TGTGCCAGCAGTTTGACGATGGTGAGCACAGATACGCAGTATTTT.

The gene calls are TRBV27 and TRBJ2-2; no reliable D call. The CDR3 runs 12 residues. The V gene's germline CDR1 is MNHEY and CDR2 SMNVEV (reference sequence). Trimming removed 6 bases from V and 3 bases from J, with 5 bases in between. The DNA of the CDR3 is TGTGCCAGCAGCGATGACACCGGGGAGCTGTTTTTT. This translates into CASSDDTGELFF.